What follows are 24 T cell receptor beta chains derived from one specimen sequenced in a study of monozygotic twins with inflammatory bowel disease. TCRdb reworked the 5' RACE reads into one entry per CDR3 protein, no DNA. The sample's table shows some 160,000 distinct CDR3 sequences. The sequenced material came from blood. These receptors all come from a human donor with ulcerative colitis or Crohn's disease, or a healthy co-twin of an affected twin (not recorded which).

The J gene is TRBJ2-1, the V gene TRBV5-1; absent DNA, TCRdb's TRBD1 call cannot be checked. This CDR3 comprises 15 residues. Per the germline V gene, CDR1 is SGHRS and CDR2 is YFSETQ. The CDR3 reads CASSPGVSAYNEQFF.

The genes are TRBV11-1 and TRBJ1-1; TCRdb proposes TRBD1, but this gene call is untestable without DNA. Germline CDR1 and CDR2: SGHAT and FQDESV (reference sequence). The CDR3 contains 18 residues. The CDR3 sequence: CASSLGPPGAIYLTEAFF. The full variable domain, its missing parts supplied by reference TRBV11-1 and TRBJ1-1, is EAEVAQSPRYKITEKSQAVAFWCDPISGHATLYWYRQILGQGPELLVQFQDESVVDDSQLPKDRFSAERLKGVDSTLKIQPAELGDSAMYLCASSLGPPGAIYLTEAFFGQGTRLTVV.

The rearrangement uses TRBV13 and TRBJ2-3. CDR1 is PRHDT, CDR2 FYEKMQ, per germline (reference sequence). The CDR3 is 13 amino acids. The CDR3: CASSLRRPDTQYF.

This chain connects TRBV18 to TRBJ2-3. Germline CDR1 KGHSH, CDR2 LQKENI. CDR3 length: 14 amino acids. The CDR3 region is CASSPPVITDTQYF.

V usage is TRBV12-3 or TRBV12-4 and J usage is TRBJ1-1; the D gene TCRdb calls, TRBD1, cannot be checked with no DNA. This CDR3 has 15 residues. Here the CDR3 reads CASSPPQGANTEAFF.

V is TRBV6-5 and J is TRBJ1-2; TCRdb names TRBD1, which stays unverified in the absence of DNA. The CDR3 length is 14 residues. Germline V gives CDR1 MNHEY, CDR2 SVGAGI. The CDR3 spells CASSYTQGSYGYTF.

The V gene is TRBV14, the J gene TRBJ1-2; TCRdb's D call, TRBD1, is unchecked because there is no DNA. This CDR3 region has 21 residues. Germline CDR1 SGHDN, CDR2 FVKESK. CDR3: CASSPRSTSGTGFEWGYGYTF.

The gene calls are TRBV29-1 and TRBJ1-1; TCRdb names TRBD1, which stays unverified in the absence of DNA. Germline values: CDR1 SQVTM, CDR2 ANQGSEA. The CDR3 consists of 12 residues. The CDR3: CSVGAQGTEAFF.

The chain has TRBV3-1 and TRBJ1-1; the D call of TRBD1 rests on TCRdb alone, since no DNA is present to check it. CDR1 and CDR2 (germline): LGHDT, YNNKEL (reference sequence). The CDR3 sequence is 13 residues long. The CDR3 spells CASRLQGQNEAFF.

This chain joins TRBV5-1 and TRBJ1-6; the D call from TCRdb, TRBD1, cannot be confirmed without DNA. Germline assignment: CDR1 SGHRS and CDR2 YFSETQ. This CDR3 comprises 14 residues. CDR3 loop: CASSQGQGNSPLHF.

This chain joins TRBV7-2 and TRBJ2-7. Germline lookup yields CDR1 SGHTA and CDR2 FQGNSA. This CDR3 region has 11 residues. The CDR3 region is CASSLFYEQYF.

The genes are TRBV19 and TRBJ1-5. The CDR3 has 15 amino acids. CDR1 and CDR2 from the germline V gene are LNHDA and SQIVND (reference sequence). CDR3 region: CASSITPLKGQPQHF.

The genes are TRBV7-2 and TRBJ2-2. The CDR3 totals 15 residues. CDR1 is SGHTA and CDR2 is FQGNSA in the germline V gene. This chain's CDR3 is CASSLSGNRAGELFF.

The genes are TRBV4-1 and TRBJ2-5; the TRBD1 assignment by TCRdb is unverifiable without DNA. Germline V gene sequence: CDR1 MGHRA, CDR2 YSYEKL. The CDR3 has 14 amino acids. The CDR3: CASSQTPAGETQYF.

The V and J genes are TRBV20-1 and TRBJ2-1. The CDR3 loop spans 14 amino acids. CDR1 is DFQATT and CDR2 is SNEGSKA in the germline V gene (reference sequence). CDR3 sequence reads: CSARNRASYNEQFF.

The rearrangement uses TRBV2 and TRBJ1-2. The CDR3 has 15 amino acids. Per the germline V gene, CDR1 is SNHLY and CDR2 is FYNNEI. The CDR3 spells CASSEHRTANYGYTF.

The CDR3 sequence is CASSGGLAGNNEQFF. The chain recombines TRBV5-1 with TRBJ2-1; the TCRdb D gene call, TRBD2, has no DNA to confirm it. This CDR3 has 15 residues. The germline V gene encodes CDR1 SGHRS and CDR2 YFSETQ.

The chain joins TRBV3-1 to TRBJ1-5. Germline V gene lookup returns CDR1 LGHDT and CDR2 YNNKEL (reference sequence). The CDR3 runs 13 residues. CDR3 region: CASSQDRYQPQHF.

This chain links TRBV21-1 with TRBJ2-7; TCRdb picks TRBD1, but there is no DNA to check that call. TRBV21-1 is termed a pseudogene. CDR3 length: 14 residues. The CDR3 is CASIQGTVSYEQYF.

The CDR3 loop is CAAKAGAYGYTF. The rearrangement joins TRBV2 to TRBJ1-2; as DNA is missing, the TRBD1 call by TCRdb cannot be tested. The CDR3 covers 12 residues. The V gene's germline CDR1 is SNHLY and CDR2 FYNNEI. Full variable domain (outside the CDR3, taken from reference TRBV2 and TRBJ1-2): EPEVTQTPSHQVTQMGQEVILRCVPISNHLYFYWYRQILGQKVEFLVSFYNNEISEKSEIFDDQFSVERPDGSNFTLKIRSTKLEDSAMYFCAAKAGAYGYTFGSGTRLTVV.

The chain combines TRBV6-2 or TRBV6-3 with TRBJ1-3; TCRdb returns TRBD1, unconfirmable since there is no DNA. Per germline, CDR1 MNHEY and CDR2 SVGEGT. This CDR3 has 14 amino acids. The chain's CDR3 is CASTRGDGGNTIYF.

This sequence joins TRBV19 and TRBJ2-2; TCRdb designates TRBD2, a call that cannot be tested without DNA. This CDR3 is 16 amino acids long. The germline gives CDR1 LNHDA, CDR2 SQIVND (reference sequence). The CDR3: CASSSKRGPNTGELFF.

The V call is TRBV2, the J call TRBJ2-5; TCRdb designates TRBD2, a call that cannot be tested without DNA. CDR1 is SNHLY, CDR2 FYNNEI, per germline. The CDR3 extends over 14 amino acids. CDR3 protein: CASSEGIAQETQYF.

This chain connects TRBV29-1 to TRBJ1-2. Germline assignment: CDR1 SQVTM and CDR2 ANQGSEA. This CDR3 contains 14 residues. The CDR3 is CSVEVEGPNYGYTF.